This entry is about one T cell receptor beta chain. Its antigen is as yet unknown. This sample stems from a study of OX40 agonist ivuxolimab in advanced cancers. Background on the study: Subjects had a mean age of about 65 years, with a range of 23 to 79; around 80% were male. Findings of the study overall: Expanded peripheral T cell antigen specificity was not determined.

V lost 0 bases and J 6 bases, leaving 17 bases between the germline ends. Germline V gene data show CDR1 as SGHDN and CDR2 as FVKESK. The CDR3 totals 16 residues. With baseline, cycle 4 day 1, and cycle 7 day 1 as timepoints, blood was sampled. Produced via immunoSEQ multiplex PCR; TCRdb's table is partial and in-frame only. Of more than 50,000 clones in the sample, around nine tenths were seen once. Sequencing was performed on CD4+ or CD8+ T cells sorted from blood, taken in a trial of the OX40 agonist ivuxolimab. The V call is TRBV14, the J call TRBJ1-2, with D possibly matching TRBD1 (5 bases). The TCR was taken from an adult with an advanced solid tumor such as melanoma, head and neck, liver or kidney cancer. This chain's CDR3 is CASSQDGYGGDHGYTF. CDR3 DNA: TGTGCCAGCAGCCAAGACGGCTATGGCGGGGACCATGGCTACACCTTC.